This TCR beta chain was profiled in a study of T-cell reconstitution after alpha-beta-depleted transplantation in children. TCRbeta library construction was performed incorporating unique molecular identifiers. MiXCR, run by TCRdb on the PCR reads, gives a single entry per CDR3 protein. This sample has roughly 82,000 distinct CDR3 sequences, with over 12% found just once. There are 16 residues in the CDR3. Trimming took 3 bases from V and 3 from J, leaving 18 bases between them. Germline-derived CDR1 and CDR2 are SGHAT and FQNNGV. Specimen: PBMCs, mostly from graft donor cells, collected 180 days after TCRalphabeta/CD19-depleted stem cell transplant. The rearrangement uses TRBV11-2 and TRBJ2-7; D is possibly TRBD1 (6 bases). The sequence came from a male patient under 10 years old who had a stem cell transplant for acute lymphoblastic leukemia, so the T cells may come from the graft donor. The DNA of the CDR3 is TGTGCCAGCAGCTTTAGCTTCCAGAGGGGGAGCTACGAGCAGTACTTC. This translates into CASSFSFQRGSYEQYF.